This T cell receptor beta chain was found in a study of CD8+ T cells in alopecia areata. Findings and caveats of the study: Normal skin's resident alphabeta T cells are sequenced alongside lesional scalp T cells. Affected lesional scalp, above all in alopecia totalis/universalis, was more clonal than normal scalp. Patients shared TCRs less clearly than mice did, possibly owing to HLA.

About this clone: Its antigen is unidentified.

Germline lookup yields CDR1 SQVTM and CDR2 ANQGSEA. The CDR3 extends over 13 amino acids. V gave up 7 bases and J gave up 1 base, with 12 bases separating them. TCR sequencing used cDNA made by reverse transcription of extracted RNA. Sequencing was performed with immunoSEQ multiplex PCR; in TCRdb, only in-frame clones are kept and a portion is missing. The sample includes 110,000 to 150,000 clones, about three fifths seen only once; the top ten take 36%. Sequencing used CD8+ T cells sorted from blood. The sequence came from a human donor in good health. The rearrangement uses TRBV29-1 and TRBJ2-3; D gene uncertain. CDR3 bases: TGCAGCGACCGGGCTTCGGGCACAGATACGCAGTATTTT. It codes for CSDRASGTDTQYF.